This T cell receptor beta chain was sequenced for a study of cytomegalovirus exposure and HLA in healthy donors. PCR amplification relied on 60 Vbeta primers (plus 13 Jbeta primers). Profiling relied on immunoSEQ multiplex PCR, and the TCRdb table lists in-frame clones only, not all of them. The sample has roughly 130,000 clones; over 70% are singletons. Trimming shortened V by 4 bases and J by 3 bases, and 10 bases separated the two germline ends. This CDR3 spans 14 amino acids. Germline CDR1 MGHRA, CDR2 YSYEKL. The sequence was collected from a man aged 18-30 years in good health and CMV-seronegative. V usage is TRBV4-1 and J usage is TRBJ1-3; D remains ambiguous. The specimen was PBMCs. CDR3 sequence reads: CASSLTLGGNTIYF. CDR3 nucleotides: TGCGCCAGCAGCCTGACTTTAGGTGGAAACACCATATATTTT.